Each of the 21 T cell receptor beta chains below was sequenced from the same sample in a study of blood T cell repertoires in COVID-19. Method: immunoSEQ multiplex PCR; TCRdb's copy keeps in-frame clones and lacks some. The profile shows about 190,000 clones, under 90% of them singletons. The sequencing input was peripheral blood. Receptors were obtained from a human donor in a cohort sampled during active COVID-19.

This rearrangement joins TRBV13 to TRBJ1-2; possibly TRBD1 for D (5 bases). V was clipped by 5 bases and J by 3 bases, with 10 bases between them. The CDR3 covers 13 residues. Germline V gene lookup returns CDR1 PRHDT and CDR2 FYEKMQ (reference sequence). This CDR3 is CASSRGTDYGYTF. DNA for the CDR3: TGTGCCAGCAGCCGGGGGACCGACTATGGCTACACCTTC.

This sequence joins TRBV28 and TRBJ2-7, with D possibly being TRBD2 (5 bases). Germline values: CDR1 MDHEN, CDR2 SYDVKM. CDR3 length: 13 residues. The V and J ends lost 6 bases and 6 bases respectively, with 15 bases between them. CDR3 amino acids: CASRFPLATEQYF. Written as DNA, the CDR3 is TGTGCCAGCAGGTTCCCGCTAGCTACCGAGCAGTACTTC.

This rearrangement joins TRBV7-2 to TRBJ2-2; 7 bases are a match to TRBD1. The length of the CDR3 is 13 residues. V lost 5 bases to trimming and J lost 7 bases; unmatched junction nucleotides: 4. Per germline, CDR1 SGHTA and CDR2 FQGNSA. The CDR3: CASSGDRVGELFF. CDR3 in DNA: TGTGCCAGCAGCGGCGACAGGGTCGGGGAGCTGTTTTTT.

The rearrangement joins TRBV7-9 to TRBJ2-5; 8 bases align to TRBD1. After removal of 2 bases from V and 5 bases from J, the junction contained 4 bases not matched to a gene. Germline V gene sequence: CDR1 SEHNR, CDR2 FQNEAQ (reference sequence). The CDR3 length is 14 residues. The CDR3 bases are TGTGCCAGCAGCTTAATCACAGGGGGTGAGACCCAGTACTTC. Its protein product is CASSLITGGETQYF.

The V call is TRBV5-1, the J call TRBJ2-5, with no clear D. This CDR3 has 19 amino acids. The V gene's germline CDR1 is SGHRS and CDR2 YFSETQ. Trimming stripped 0 bases from V and 3 bases from J, with 24 bases between. Here the CDR3 reads CASSLGPSHLNLPEETQYF. In DNA, the CDR3 is TGCGCCAGCAGCTTGGGCCCTTCACATCTTAACCTGCCCGAAGAGACCCAGTACTTC.

The chain links TRBV2 to TRBJ1-1, with no clear D. Germline V gene sequence: CDR1 SNHLY, CDR2 FYNNEI. This CDR3 is 13 amino acids long. Trimming removed 4 bases at V and 1 base at J, with 7 bases between. In DNA, the CDR3 is TGTGCCAGCAGTGGAATTAGGAACACTGAAGCTTTCTTT. It encodes CASSGIRNTEAFF.

This clone was picked up a small number of times. The chain combines TRBV5-1 with TRBJ1-2; D gene uncertain. The ends were cut back, 0 bases at V and 4 bases at J, with 13 bases in the middle. The CDR3 totals 15 residues. The germline gives CDR1 SGHRS, CDR2 YFSETQ. The CDR3 nucleotides are TGCGCCAGCAGCTTGGATTCTACGGGTGTCTATGGCTACACCTTC. Amino acid sequence: CASSLDSTGVYGYTF.

This clone appeared once. The chain uses TRBV30 and TRBJ1-2; 9 nucleotides line up with TRBD1. The CDR3 has 13 amino acids. V lost 7 bases, J lost 2 bases, and 5 bases stayed unmatched. Germline lookup yields CDR1 GTSNPN and CDR2 SVGIG (reference sequence). Here the CDR3 DNA reads TGTGCCTCGAAGGGACAGGGAAACTATGGCTACACCTTC. Its protein is CASKGQGNYGYTF.

This chain connects TRBV12-3 or TRBV12-4 to TRBJ1-2; weak D call: TRBD1 (6 bases). Trimming cost V 5 bases and J 7 bases, with 14 bases left between them. CDR3 length equals 13 residues. The CDR3 region is CASSPTGTPGYTF. CDR3 nucleotide sequence: TGTGCCAGCAGTCCCACAGGGACCCCTGGCTACACCTTC.

V and J are TRBV7-9 and TRBJ1-2; D not certain. CDR3 length: 13 amino acids. The V gene's germline CDR1 is SEHNR and CDR2 FQNEAQ (reference sequence). Between the trimmed V and J ends, which lost 3 bases and 4 bases, there was a span of 9 bases. CDR3 nucleotide sequence: TGTGCCAGCAGCTTCGGACTGATCTATGGCTACACCTTC. As protein: CASSFGLIYGYTF. Based on the CDR3 plus reference TRBV7-9 and TRBJ1-2, the full variable domain is DTGVSQNPRHKITKRGQNVTFRCDPISEHNRLYWYRQTLGQGPEFLTYFQNEAQLEKSRLLSDRFSAERPKGSFSTLEIQRTEQGDSAMYLCASSFGLIYGYTFGSGTRLTVV.

V and J are TRBV3-1 (or the pseudogene TRBV3-2) and TRBJ1-3; D is unclear. The CDR3 length is 16 residues. V was cut by 1 base and J by 0 bases, with 10 bases left in between. Germline V gene lookup returns CDR1 LGHDT and CDR2 YNNKEL (reference sequence). The CDR3 sequence is CASSQAFLASGNTIYF. The CDR3, as DNA: TGTGCCAGCAGCCAAGCTTTCTTGGCCTCTGGAAACACCATATATTTT.

Only one count was recorded for this clone. This chain joins TRBV5-1 and TRBJ2-2, with 10 positions matching TRBD1. This CDR3 has 17 amino acids. V lost 4 bases, J lost 4 bases, and 10 bases stayed unmatched. Germline loops: CDR1 SGHRS, CDR2 YFSETQ. CDR3 in DNA: TGCGCCAGCAGCGCGCTGACAGGGGGCTCGATCACCGGGGAGCTGTTTTTT. Residues: CASSALTGGSITGELFF.

V and J are TRBV7-9 and TRBJ2-2, with 7 bases aligning to TRBD2. The J segment lost 8 bases and the V segment lost 3 bases, leaving 15 bases of the junction unmatched. Looked up from germline, CDR1 is SEHNR and CDR2 is FQNEAQ (reference sequence). This CDR3 region has 17 residues. The CDR3 coding sequence is TGTGCCAGCAGCTTTCGTTTCGCGGGAGACCCTGAGGGGGAGCTGTTTTTT. This gives the protein CASSFRFAGDPEGELFF.

The CDR3 spells CASSFSRDNQPQHF. DNA of the CDR3: TGTGCCAGCAGCTTTTCCAGGGACAATCAGCCCCAGCATTTT. The chain uses TRBV7-8 and TRBJ1-5, with D possibly matching TRBD1 (5 bases). The germline CDR1 and CDR2 sequences are SGHVS and FQNEAQ. Trimming took 3 bases from V and 3 from J, leaving 9 bases between them. This CDR3 has 14 residues.

This rearrangement joins TRBV6-1 to TRBJ1-3; the match to TRBD1 covers 8 bases. CDR3 length equals 14 residues. Germline values: CDR1 MNHNS, CDR2 SASEGT. Germline trimming cut 3 bases from V and 8 bases from J; bases unmatched to any gene: 6. CDR3 protein: CASSDMLGQDTIYF. In nucleotides, the CDR3 is TGTGCCAGCAGTGACATGCTGGGACAGGACACCATATATTTT.

This chain connects TRBV5-4 to TRBJ2-7; 12 nucleotides line up with TRBD1. Per the germline V gene, CDR1 is SGHNT and CDR2 is YYREEE (reference sequence). The CDR3 is 15 residues long. With 4 bases clipped from V and 7 bases from J, the junction kept 9 bases outside the gene matches. CDR3 DNA: TGTGCCAGCAGCCCCGGGACAGGGGGCTCTTGGGAGCAGTACTTC. Residues: CASSPGTGGSWEQYF.

In its sample, this clone was seen once. This chain links TRBV7-8 with TRBJ2-2; TRBD2 aligns across 14 bases. The CDR3 loop spans 19 amino acids. CDR1 is SGHVS, CDR2 FQNEAQ, per germline. Trimming took 3 bases from V and 3 from J; bases not matched to a gene: 9. The CDR3 loop reads CASSLGLGTSGRDTGELFF. The CDR3 region has the DNA TGTGCCAGCAGCTTGGGCCTTGGGACTAGCGGGAGAGACACCGGGGAGCTGTTTTTT.

The chain combines TRBV11-2 with TRBJ2-6; weak D call: TRBD1 (5 bases). Germline values: CDR1 SGHAT, CDR2 FQNNGV. V lost 1 base to trimming and J lost 4 bases, with 11 bases between them. This CDR3 has 16 residues. Here the CDR3 reads CASSLGRTFGANVLTF. The CDR3 DNA sequence: TGTGCCAGCAGCTTAGGTCGGACATTCGGGGCCAACGTCCTGACTTTC.

The rearrangement uses TRBV7-9 and TRBJ1-1; D remains ambiguous. This CDR3 contains 15 residues. V was pared by 9 bases and J by 1 base, with 18 bases between. Germline CDR1 SEHNR, CDR2 FQNEAQ (reference sequence). The CDR3 loop reads CASLSWANSNTEAFF. CDR3 bases: TGTGCCAGTTTATCCTGGGCCAATTCGAACACTGAAGCTTTCTTT.

V is TRBV2 and J is TRBJ2-1; D might be TRBD1 (5 bases). The V end lost 6 bases, the J end lost 4 bases, and 10 bases lay between the germline ends. From germline, CDR1 is SNHLY and CDR2 FYNNEI. CDR3 size: 13 residues. Written as DNA, the CDR3 is TGTGCCAGCAGCCAAGGGGCGTACAATGAGCAGTTCTTC. Encoded protein: CASSQGAYNEQFF.

This clone was seen just once. The V call is TRBV29-1, the J call TRBJ1-5; D not certain. V was cut by 4 bases and J by 4 bases, with 14 bases left in between. CDR1 SQVTM and CDR2 ANQGSEA come from the germline V gene. The CDR3 extends over 14 amino acids. The CDR3 DNA follows: TGCAGCGTTGTCAGTGGTTGGGCAAATCAGCCCCAGCATTTT. Translating it yields CSVVSGWANQPQHF.